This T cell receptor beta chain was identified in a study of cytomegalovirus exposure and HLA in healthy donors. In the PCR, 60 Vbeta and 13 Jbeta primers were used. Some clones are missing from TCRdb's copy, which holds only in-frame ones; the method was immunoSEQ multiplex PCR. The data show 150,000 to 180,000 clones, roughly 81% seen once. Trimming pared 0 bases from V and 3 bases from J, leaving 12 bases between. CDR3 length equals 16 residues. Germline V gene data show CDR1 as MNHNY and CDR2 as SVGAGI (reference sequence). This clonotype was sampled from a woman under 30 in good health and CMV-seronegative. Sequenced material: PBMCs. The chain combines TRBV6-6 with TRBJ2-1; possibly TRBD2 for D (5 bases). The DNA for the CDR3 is TGTGCCAGCAGTTACTCGATCCTAGCAGACTACAATGAGCAGTTCTTC. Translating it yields CASSYSILADYNEQFF.